The entry that follows covers one T cell receptor (beta chain) sequence. The data originate from a study of blood T cell repertoires in COVID-19. Whole-study context: Acute-phase and convalescent COVID-19 samples originated in the United States, Italy and Spain. In each case, the material was cDNA or gDNA derived from T cells, B-cell-depleted T cells, or PBMCs.

V dropped 4 bases and J dropped 8; count of bases not matched to a gene: 8. In germline, CDR1 is MGHRA, CDR2 YSYEKL. CDR3 size: 14 residues. The Seattle site enrolled patients during active infection and followed them longitudinally. How the authors handled the data: Amplification of reference gene primers was used by the study to estimate nucleated cell counts. The repertoire was sequenced with immunoSEQ multiplex PCR; TCRdb's copy has only in-frame clones and lacks some. V, J and clone size reflect that table, while D and trimming were determined from the DNA. The sample lists around 290,000 clones, around 88% occurring once.

The receptor was isolated from a woman aged 70-85 years with COVID-19, enrolled during active disease. Sequencing was performed on peripheral blood. This chain links TRBV4-1 with TRBJ2-1; 7 positions match TRBD2. The CDR3 reads CASSRIGGSDEQFF. CDR3 coding DNA: TGCGCCAGCAGCCGGATCGGGGGGAGCGATGAGCAGTTCTTC.